Sequencing of this T cell receptor beta chain was carried out in a study of blood T cell repertoires in COVID-19 (dated by TCRdb to the early 2020s). With respect to the entire study: Samples covering the acute and convalescent phases of COVID-19 were provided by collaborators in the United States, Italy and Spain. The prospective study material was composed of cDNA or gDNA derived from T cells, B-cell-depleted T cells, or PBMCs. The dataset comprised deeply sampled blood TCRbeta repertoires from subjects exposed to, actively infected with, or recovered from COVID-19. The repertoires were made available in a free public database intended to serve as a resource for research on the immune response to SARS-CoV-2. The samples were drawn from the first 160 participants of the ongoing ImmuneRACE study and from some 1,300 subjects provided by 6 global collaborators. A de-identified subject ID, COVID-19 status, age in years and sex were almost always included in the sample metadata. HLA class I and class II types, where available, came from metadata supplied by the sample provider rather than from assay-based typing.

From the cysteine through the phenylalanine, the CDR3 covers 12 amino acids. Only the CDR3 DNA is retained, 36 bases long and in frame from the first base. Trimming removed 4 bases from V and 5 bases from J, leaving 9 bases between the germline ends. For CDR1 and CDR2, the germline V gene lists MNHEY and SVGAGI. TCRbeta CDR3 regions were amplified from genomic DNA by means of the immunoSEQ Assay, a bias-controlled multiplex PCR. Processing in the source paper ran as follows. Nucleated cell counts per sample were estimated from amplification of reference gene primers within the assay. To quantify the absolute abundance of each unique TCRbeta CDR3 rearrangement, sequence reads were collapsed and filtered. For each sample, productive Simpson clonality was calculated by taking the square root of Simpson's diversity index across productive rearrangements. Sourced from immuneACCESS, this table was stored by TCRdb with only in-frame sequences that have V and J called. A share of the clones is absent; for the studies checked, an unresolved V gene accounts for under half, and the remainder has no known explanation. V, J and clone size were drawn from that table, and D and trimming were deduced from the DNA. Recorded for this sample are around 220,000 clones; 87% of them occurred a single time. The ten largest make up over 6% of the sample.

What the work shows at the level of the full study, not this receptor alone: Clinical and demographic metadata were provided uncurated, with the amount varying by source and participant.

Details on this clone: Its antigen specificity is not known. No clone much larger than this one lies a single base away; base qualities are absent.

Participants in the prospective study were enrolled through a virtual design, were aged roughly 18 to 100 years, and lived in fewer than 30 United States geographic areas. In the prospective study, cohorts were assigned on the basis of participant-reported clinical history obtained from a screening survey and a study questionnaire. In the prospective study, mobile phlebotomists collected whole blood, serum and a nasopharyngeal or oropharyngeal swab from each participant. Prospective study participants could optionally give additional blood draws and questionnaires over a roughly two-month period. Before DNA extraction, prospective study blood samples were shipped either frozen or at room temperature.

Sequencing was carried out using PBMCs or T cells enriched from blood (not recorded which). The clonotype comes from a woman aged 25-40 years with acute COVID-19. Recombination linked TRBV6-5 to TRBJ2-7; 5 matching bases give a weak D call of TRBD1. The CDR3 is CASSSVRDEQYF. At the DNA level, the sequence is TGTGCCAGCAGTTCTGTCAGGGACGAGCAGTACTTC.